Listed here are 23 T cell receptor beta chains from one sample, sequenced in a study of cytomegalovirus exposure and HLA in healthy donors. This table comes from immunoSEQ multiplex PCR, and its TCRdb copy is limited to in-frame clones, with some not included. The data contain about 72,000 clones, approximately 94% of them singletons. The sample consisted of PBMCs. These receptors came from a woman aged 18-30 years in good health and CMV-seronegative.

This rearrangement joins TRBV7-6 to TRBJ1-1; tentatively, D is TRBD1 (6 bases). The CDR3 is 15 amino acids. The germline V gene has CDR1 SGHVS and CDR2 FNYEAQ. V lost 0 bases to trimming and J lost 6 bases, with 14 bases between them. Written as DNA, the CDR3 is TGTGCCAGCAGCTTAGCGATGGGGGCGGTTCCTGAAGCTTTCTTT. It yields the protein CASSLAMGAVPEAFF.

V gene TRBV28 combines with J gene TRBJ1-2; TRBD1 matches at 9 bases. Germline CDR1 MDHEN, CDR2 SYDVKM. This CDR3 spans 15 amino acids. Trimming removed 5 bases from V and 8 bases from J; junction bases left unmatched: 12. CDR3 bases: TGTGCCAGCAGTGATAGCCCGGGACAGGGCGGGGGCTACACCTTC. It specifies CASSDSPGQGGGYTF.

The genes are TRBV28 and TRBJ1-2, with a tentative D call TRBD1 (6 bases). In germline, CDR1 is MDHEN, CDR2 SYDVKM. The CDR3 has 14 residues. Trimming pared 4 bases from V and 6 bases from J, leaving 15 bases between. CDR3 loop: CASSSRQVPHGYTF. The CDR3 DNA reads as TGTGCCAGCAGTTCCCGACAGGTTCCACATGGCTACACCTTC.

J is TRBJ2-3 and V is TRBV11-2, with TRBD2 matching over 7 bases. This CDR3 is 14 amino acids long. V lost 4 bases, J lost 10 bases, and 11 bases stayed unmatched. Germline V gene data show CDR1 as SGHAT and CDR2 as FQNNGV. CDR3 nucleotides: TGTGCCAGCAGCTCTCTAGATGGGGGGGGGTCGCAGTATTTT. Protein sequence: CASSSLDGGGSQYF.

This chain connects TRBV9 to TRBJ1-2, with unresolved D. The CDR3 extends over 14 amino acids. The germline V gene encodes CDR1 SGDLS and CDR2 YYNGEE. Deletions cut 1 base from V and 7 bases from J, with 14 bases between. The CDR3 DNA sequence: TGTGCCAGCAGCGTACCGGGTTTTACCGGTGGCTACACCTTC. It specifies CASSVPGFTGGYTF.

V gene TRBV5-1 combines with J gene TRBJ1-2; 9 nucleotides match TRBD1. The length of the CDR3 is 15 residues. V lost 1 base to trimming and J lost 4 bases; unmatched junction nucleotides: 5. The germline CDR1 and CDR2 sequences are SGHRS and YFSETQ. The CDR3 bases are TGCGCCAGCAGCTTGTCCGGACAGGGGAGCTATGGCTACACCTTC. Translating it yields CASSLSGQGSYGYTF.

Comments on this clone: Sequence at one end of the junction differs from germline and may be a read error. The genes are TRBV6-5 and TRBJ2-3; a weak D match, TRBD2 (6 bases). Germline V gene sequence: CDR1 MNHEY, CDR2 SVGAGI. The CDR3 extends over 15 amino acids. CDR3 amino acids: CASSDSGLGANTQYF. The CDR3 bases are TGTGCCAGCAGTGACTCGGGACTCGGGGCAAATACGCAGTATTTT.

The rearrangement joins TRBV5-1 to TRBJ1-2, with no clear D. Trimming took 0 bases from V and 6 from J, leaving 6 bases between them. Per the germline V gene, CDR1 is SGHRS and CDR2 is YFSETQ. CDR3 length equals 12 residues. DNA for the CDR3: TGCGCCAGCAGCTTGGGCGGGAATGGCTACACCTTC. This encodes CASSLGGNGYTF.

This clone has only one observation. The rearrangement uses TRBV9 and TRBJ1-1; D uncertain. In germline, CDR1 is SGDLS, CDR2 YYNGEE. The CDR3 runs to 13 residues. The ends were cut back, 4 bases at V and 1 base at J, with 8 bases in the middle. CDR3 sequence: CASSSTANTEAFF. In DNA, the CDR3 is TGTGCCAGCAGCTCTACAGCGAACACTGAAGCTTTCTTT.

The J gene is TRBJ2-7, the V gene TRBV6-5; 7 bases agree with TRBD1. This CDR3 spans 12 amino acids. Losses at the gene ends were 6 bases for V and 9 bases for J; bases not matched to a gene: 8. Germline lookup yields CDR1 MNHEY and CDR2 SVGAGI. DNA of the CDR3: TGTGCCAGCAGGAGGACAGGACGAGGGCAGTACTTC. This translates into CASRRTGRGQYF.

V gene TRBV6-5 combines with J gene TRBJ1-5, with D possibly being TRBD1 (6 bases). The germline gives CDR1 MNHEY, CDR2 SVGAGI. CDR3 length: 14 amino acids. The V gene lost 6 bases and the J gene lost 5 bases, with 14 bases spanning the gap. CDR3 sequence (DNA): TGTGCCAGCAGGTCGGGGGGCGACCATCAGCCCCAGCATTTT. The encoded protein is CASRSGGDHQPQHF.

The chain is built from TRBV5-1 and TRBJ1-6; D possibly corresponds to TRBD1 (6 bases). CDR1 is SGHRS and CDR2 is YFSETQ in the germline V gene. Between the trimmed V and J ends, which lost 0 bases and 5 bases, there was a span of 9 bases. The CDR3 extends over 15 amino acids. The CDR3: CASSLDSGDNSPLHF. The CDR3 DNA sequence: TGCGCCAGCAGCTTGGACTCAGGGGATAATTCACCCCTCCACTTT.

This rearrangement joins TRBV9 to TRBJ2-1, with TRBD2 matching 9 bases. Trimming removed 3 bases from V and 7 bases from J; junction bases left unmatched: 8. Germline V gene lookup returns CDR1 SGDLS and CDR2 YYNGEE. The CDR3 length is 15 residues. The CDR3 DNA sequence: TGTGCCAGCAGCGCCCCTAGCGGGGCAGCGAATGAGCAGTTCTTC. It yields the protein CASSAPSGAANEQFF.

This chain joins TRBV7-9 and TRBJ1-4; D might be TRBD1 (6 bases). The CDR3 runs 15 residues. The germline CDR1 and CDR2 sequences are SEHNR and FQNEAQ (reference sequence). V lost 5 bases to trimming and J lost 10 bases, with 20 bases between them. The CDR3 region has the DNA TGTGCCAGCAGCCCACAGGGCCAAACTGGAGGAAAACTGTTTTTT. Its translation is CASSPQGQTGGKLFF.

The rearrangement uses TRBV2 and TRBJ2-7; TRBD1 might be the D (5 bases). The CDR3 totals 16 residues. Looked up from germline, CDR1 is SNHLY and CDR2 is FYNNEI. Deletions cut 2 bases from V and 0 bases from J, with 14 bases between. CDR3 in amino acids: CASSETDSTPSYEQYF. The CDR3 coding sequence is TGTGCCAGCAGTGAAACTGACAGCACACCCTCCTACGAGCAGTACTTC.

The chain combines TRBV28 with TRBJ2-5; TRBD2 might be the D (6 bases). The CDR3 has 15 residues. Trimming pared 6 bases from V and 0 bases from J, leaving 14 bases between. CDR1 and CDR2 from the germline V gene are MDHEN and SYDVKM. CDR3 loop: CASSITGTYQETQYF. For the CDR3, the DNA is TGTGCCAGCAGCATTACCGGGACTTACCAAGAGACCCAGTACTTC.

This clone appeared a single time. The V and J genes are TRBV18 and TRBJ2-7; a possible D gene is TRBD1 (5 bases). This CDR3 has 16 amino acids. The V gene lost 2 bases and the J gene lost 4 bases, with 18 bases spanning the gap. The germline CDR1 and CDR2 sequences are KGHSH and LQKENI. The DNA of the CDR3 is TGTGCCAGCTCACCAGGGGTTCAGGGAAATTCTTACGAGCAGTACTTC. This codes for CASSPGVQGNSYEQYF.

This chain links TRBV28 with TRBJ1-1; TRBD1 might be the D (5 bases). V shed 8 bases and J shed 0 bases, with 16 bases lying between them. The CDR3 covers 15 residues. CDR1 is MDHEN and CDR2 is SYDVKM in the germline V gene. CDR3 coding DNA: TGTGCCAGCGAGGGGACTTTGGGGGTGAACACTGAAGCTTTCTTT. Residues: CASEGTLGVNTEAFF. The full variable domain, with the rest looked up from reference TRBV28 and TRBJ1-1, is DVKVTQSSRYLVKRTGEKVFLECVQDMDHENMFWYRQDPGLGLRLIYFSYDVKMKEKGDIPEGYSVSREKKERFSLILESASTNQTSMYLCASEGTLGVNTEAFFGQGTRLTVV.

This clone has just one count. The rearrangement joins TRBV27 to TRBJ2-1, with D unresolved. The V end was cut by 5 bases, the J end by 2 bases, with 10 bases between. The CDR3 runs to 14 residues. Per the germline V gene, CDR1 is MNHEY and CDR2 is SMNVEV (reference sequence). CDR3 nucleotide sequence: TGTGCCAGCAGTCATACGTGGCCCTACAATGAGCAGTTCTTC. Translation gives CASSHTWPYNEQFF.

This clone was seen only once. In DNA, the CDR3 is TGTGCCAGCAGCTTTTGGGACAGCTCCTACGAGCAGTACTTC. It yields the protein CASSFWDSSYEQYF. The rearrangement links TRBV11-3 to TRBJ2-7; 7 bases match TRBD1. J was trimmed by 0 bases and V by 3 bases; bases with no gene match: 2. Per germline, CDR1 SGHNT and CDR2 YENEEA. The CDR3 consists of 14 residues.

The chain has TRBV7-2 and TRBJ2-3, with 8 bases lining up with TRBD2. The CDR3 extends over 16 amino acids. J lost 1 base, V lost 1 base, and 4 bases had no gene match. Germline CDR1 SGHTA, CDR2 FQGNSA. CDR3 loop: CASSLVSAGGTDTQYF. The CDR3 nucleotides are TGTGCCAGCAGCTTAGTGTCAGCGGGGGGCACAGATACGCAGTATTTT. Full variable domain (remainder filled in from reference TRBV7-2 and TRBJ2-3): GAGVSQSPSNKVTEKGKDVELRCDPISGHTALYWYRQSLGQGLEFLIYFQGNSAPDKSGLPSDRFSAERTGGSVSTLTIQRTQQEDSAVYLCASSLVSAGGTDTQYFGPGTRLTVL.

The V and J genes are TRBV25-1 and TRBJ1-2; 9 bases are shared with TRBD1. V was clipped by 6 bases and J by 0 bases; unmatched bases: 5. The V gene's germline CDR1 is MGHDK and CDR2 SYGVNS. This CDR3 contains 15 residues. CDR3 sequence: CASRARQGANYGYTF. The CDR3 DNA reads as TGTGCCAGCAGGGCAAGACAGGGGGCTAACTATGGCTACACCTTC.

The V call is TRBV6-6, the J call TRBJ2-7; 7 bases are shared with TRBD1. The CDR3 has 15 amino acids. In germline, CDR1 is MNHNY, CDR2 SVGAGI (reference sequence). Germline trimming cut 6 bases from V and 5 bases from J; bases unmatched to any gene: 13. The CDR3 loop reads CASRPSGTVGHEQYF. The CDR3 nucleotides read TGTGCCAGCAGGCCCTCCGGGACAGTAGGTCACGAGCAGTACTTC.